This T cell receptor (beta chain) is drawn from a study of cytomegalovirus exposure and HLA in healthy donors. V lost 3 bases and J lost 4; bases outside the gene matches: 4. This CDR3 comprises 15 residues. Germline CDR1 is LNHDA and CDR2 is SQIVND (reference sequence). PCR primers comprised 60 Vbeta and 13 Jbeta primers. TCRdb's copy holds only in-frame clones and misses some; the assay was immunoSEQ multiplex PCR. The table includes about 160,000 clones, roughly 77% detected once. The sample taken for sequencing was PBMCs. The chain is built from TRBV19 and TRBJ2-7, with 12 bases matching TRBD1. This clonotype originated in a human donor in good health. CDR3 region: CASSMGQGALYEQYF. CDR3 in DNA: TGTGCCAGTAGTATGGGACAGGGGGCTCTGTACGAGCAGTACTTC.